Presented here are 9 T cell receptor beta chains from one specimen sequenced in a study of tumor and adjacent non-tumor tissue in lung cancer. TCRbeta libraries were built with three rounds of nested PCR, modified from ARM-PCR. Using its own MiXCR run on the multiplex PCR reads, TCRdb lists one record per CDR3 protein. In the table there are under 80,000 distinct CDR3 sequences, about 77% of which are singletons. No cell sorting was done before RNA was extracted from the tissue. The normal lung tissue was taken more than 3 cm from the tumor edge. Sequencing was done on a sample of distant non-tumor lung tissue. These receptors originate from a man in his 60s with non-small cell lung cancer.

The chain is built from TRBV5-5 and TRBJ2-7; 11 bases align to TRBD1. This CDR3 is 14 amino acids long. Germline V CDR1 and CDR2: SGHKS, YYEKEE (reference sequence). Trimming at V came to 10 bases and at J to 5 bases, leaving 11 bases not matched to a gene. The CDR3 reads CAYSRGQGVDEQYF. The CDR3 DNA follows: TGTGCCTACAGCCGGGGACAGGGGGTCGACGAGCAGTACTTC.

Turning to this clonotype: Germline is not matched at one junction end, which may reflect a read error. V is TRBV29-1 and J is TRBJ2-6; possibly TRBD2 for D (5 bases). The germline CDR1 and CDR2 sequences are SQVTM and ANQGSEA. The CDR3 runs to 16 residues. Here the CDR3 reads CSVEDHAGAGANVLTF. The CDR3 DNA sequence: TGTAGCGTTGAAGATCACGCTGGGGCTGGGGCCAACGTCCTGACTTTC. Based on the CDR3 plus reference TRBV29-1 and TRBJ2-6, the full variable domain is SAVISQKPSRDICQRGTSLTIQCQVDSQVTMMFWYRQQPGQSLTLIATANQGSEATYESGFVIDKFPISRPNLTFSTLTVSNMSPEDSSIYLCSVEDHAGAGANVLTFGAGSRLTVL.

There are a few counts of this clonotype. A much larger clonotype is one base distant, so this may be a read error. This likely comes from a read error, as the CDR3 has no conserved phenylalanine or tryptophan at its end. CDR3 DNA: TGTGCCAGCAGCTCTAGCGGGAGCCCGATCTACGAGCAGTACCTC. Amino acids: CASSSSGSPIYEQYL. The V and J genes are TRBV5-4 and TRBJ2-7; 10 bases are a match to TRBD2. This CDR3 spans 15 amino acids. From germline, CDR1 is SGHNT and CDR2 YYREEE (reference sequence). The ends lost 3 bases at V and 3 bases at J; junction bases unmatched: 6.

The gene calls are TRBV4-1 and TRBJ2-2; D might be TRBD2 (6 bases). Per germline, CDR1 MGHRA and CDR2 YSYEKL. V lost 7 bases and J 5 bases, leaving 14 bases between the germline ends. The CDR3 covers 14 residues. As DNA, the CDR3 is TGCGCCAGCAACCTACGGGAGAGTACCGGGGAGCTGTTTTTT. Encoded protein: CASNLRESTGELFF.

Turning to this clonotype: A read error may account for a junction end that differs from germline. V is TRBV5-5 and J is TRBJ2-3, with 9 bases lining up with TRBD2. The CDR3 loop spans 15 amino acids. Germline V gene lookup returns CDR1 SGHKS and CDR2 YYEKEE (reference sequence). CDR3 bases: TGTGCTAGCAGCTTACAGCGGGAGGTAGTAGATACGCAGTATTTT. Protein: CASSLQREVVDTQYF.

About this clonotype itself: This CDR3 fails to terminate in the conserved phenylalanine or tryptophan, so it likely reflects a read error. This chain connects TRBV5-1 to TRBJ2-7; D may correspond to TRBD1 or TRBD2 (5 bases each). Germline CDR1 is SGHRS and CDR2 is YFSETQ. Between the trimmed V and J ends, which lost 1 base and 4 bases, there was a span of 24 bases. This CDR3 is built from 18 residues. The CDR3 bases are TGCGCCAGCAGCTTGAGGGCCGGTCGGGACCTGGTTCCTTACGAGCAGTACTAC. It specifies CASSLRAGRDLVPYEQYY.

This clonotype was recorded only once. V is TRBV20-1 and J is TRBJ2-7; weak D call: TRBD2 (5 bases). Germline CDR1 reads DFQATT; CDR2 reads SNEGSKA (reference sequence). The length of the CDR3 is 13 residues. V lost 7 bases to trimming and J lost 2 bases, with 15 bases between them. In DNA form, the CDR3 reads TGCAGTGGCCTCGGACTGAGTACCTACGAGCAGTACTTC. Translation: CSGLGLSTYEQYF.

The gene calls are TRBV6-6 and TRBJ1-1, with a possible D match to TRBD1 (5 bases). CDR3 length equals 14 residues. V was cut by 4 bases and J by 7 bases, with 16 bases left in between. Germline V lookup: CDR1 MNHNY, CDR2 SVGAGI (reference sequence). The CDR3 DNA reads as TGTGCCAGCAGTTCCCCAGGAACAGGTGATGAAGCTTTCTTT. Amino acid sequence: CASSSPGTGDEAFF.

The chain recombines TRBV29-1 with TRBJ1-2, with no clear D. The germline V gene has CDR1 SQVTM and CDR2 ANQGSEA. The CDR3 runs 12 residues. Between the trimmed V and J ends, which lost 3 bases and 12 bases, there was a span of 17 bases. CDR3: CSVDWEGYDHTF. In nucleotides, the CDR3 is TGCAGCGTTGACTGGGAGGGATATGACCACACCTTC.